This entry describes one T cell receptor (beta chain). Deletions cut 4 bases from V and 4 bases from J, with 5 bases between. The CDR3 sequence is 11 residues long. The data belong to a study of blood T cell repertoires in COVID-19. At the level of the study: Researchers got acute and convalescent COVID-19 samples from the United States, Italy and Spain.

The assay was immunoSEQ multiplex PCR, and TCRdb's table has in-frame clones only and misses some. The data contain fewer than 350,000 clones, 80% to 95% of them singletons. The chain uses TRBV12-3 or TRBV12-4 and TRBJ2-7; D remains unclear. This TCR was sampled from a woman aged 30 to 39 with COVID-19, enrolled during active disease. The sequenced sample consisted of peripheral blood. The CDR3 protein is CASSSRYEQYF. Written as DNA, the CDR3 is TGTGCCAGCAGTTCGAGATACGAGCAGTACTTC.